Presented here are 22 T cell receptor beta chains from one specimen sequenced in a study of blood T cell repertoires in COVID-19. Sequencing was performed with immunoSEQ multiplex PCR; in TCRdb, only in-frame clones are kept and a portion is missing. The sample carries around 210,000 clones, 88% recorded once. Sequenced: peripheral blood. All receptors come from a man aged 18 to 35 with active or convalescent COVID-19.

The V call is TRBV15, the J call TRBJ1-1; 11 nucleotides line up with TRBD1. V lost 3 bases, J lost 5 bases, and 8 bases stayed unmatched. The CDR3 loop spans 16 amino acids. Germline-derived CDR1 and CDR2 are LNHNV and YYDKDF (reference sequence). In DNA, the CDR3 is TGTGCCACCAGCAGGAAAGTGGGACAGGGGGGGACTGAAGCTTTCTTT. This gives the protein CATSRKVGQGGTEAFF.

The chain uses TRBV6-5 and TRBJ1-2, with 7 positions matching TRBD1. Germline V gene data show CDR1 as MNHEY and CDR2 as SVGAGI. The junction had 8 bases not matched to a gene; V was cut back by 2 bases and J by 5 bases. The CDR3 has 15 residues. The CDR3 nucleotides are TGTGCCAGCAGTTACCGGACCGACAGGGTGTATGGCTACACCTTC. Residues: CASSYRTDRVYGYTF.

The chain is built from TRBV18 and TRBJ1-2; 9 nucleotides align to TRBD1. V dropped 3 bases and J dropped 3; count of bases not matched to a gene: 11. Germline CDR1 and CDR2: KGHSH and LQKENI. There are 17 residues in the CDR3. The CDR3 reads CASSPSEGTGSDYGYTF. The DNA of the CDR3 is TGTGCCAGCTCACCCAGTGAGGGGACAGGGAGCGACTATGGCTACACCTTC.

This clone came up once. J is TRBJ1-2 and V is TRBV25-1, with no clear D. The CDR3 consists of 11 residues. With 1 base removed from V and 7 bases from J, the gap between germline ends came to 4 bases. CDR1 and CDR2 from the germline V gene are MGHDK and SYGVNS. The CDR3 sequence is CASSESGGYTF. For the CDR3, the DNA is TGTGCCAGCAGTGAATCGGGTGGCTACACCTTC.

V and J are TRBV6-2 or TRBV6-3 and TRBJ2-3; no reliable D call. V lost 6 bases and J lost 4, with 8 bases in between. CDR3 size: 12 residues. Germline CDR1 reads MNHEY; CDR2 reads SVGEGT. The CDR3 sequence is CASSFNPDTQYF. The CDR3 DNA sequence: TGTGCCAGCAGCTTTAATCCAGATACGCAGTATTTT.

The rearrangement joins TRBV9 to TRBJ2-7, with TRBD2 identical over 9 bases. Trimming removed 4 bases from V and 3 bases from J; junction bases left unmatched: 5. This CDR3 contains 14 residues. Germline CDR1 is SGDLS and CDR2 is YYNGEE. CDR3 amino acids: CASSKWTSVYEQYF. In DNA form, the CDR3 reads TGTGCCAGCAGCAAATGGACTAGCGTCTACGAGCAGTACTTC.

The rearrangement joins TRBV27 to TRBJ1-1; D is undetermined. Germline loops: CDR1 MNHEY, CDR2 SMNVEV (reference sequence). V lost 2 bases and J lost 1, with 8 bases in between. The CDR3 spans 14 residues. In DNA form, the CDR3 reads TGTGCCAGCAGTTTAGTCGCCGGGAACACTGAAGCTTTCTTT. It encodes CASSLVAGNTEAFF.

The chain recombines TRBV7-2 with TRBJ2-7; TRBD2 might be the D (5 bases). V was clipped by 2 bases and J by 6 bases, with 17 bases between them. CDR1 is SGHTA, CDR2 FQGNSA, per germline. The CDR3 length is 15 residues. CDR3 residues: CASSLSSGIAREQYF. The CDR3 coding sequence is TGTGCCAGCAGCTTATCTTCCGGGATTGCGCGCGAGCAGTACTTC.

This clone was counted a single time. The chain uses TRBV7-9 and TRBJ1-1; no definite D call. This CDR3 contains 13 residues. CDR1 is SEHNR and CDR2 is FQNEAQ in the germline V gene (reference sequence). V lost 5 bases, J lost 7 bases, and 14 bases lay in between. In DNA form, the CDR3 reads TGTGCCAGCAGCCCGGAGGCCCTTATTGAAGCTTTCTTT. As protein: CASSPEALIEAFF.

The chain joins TRBV10-1 to TRBJ1-2; the D gene is possibly TRBD1 (6 bases). The length of the CDR3 is 14 residues. V lost 7 bases and J lost 0, with 12 bases in between. Germline CDR1 reads WNHNN; CDR2 reads SYGVQD (reference sequence). The CDR3 here is CASTGGDTNYGYTF. The CDR3 nucleotides are TGCGCCAGCACTGGGGGGGACACTAACTATGGCTACACCTTC.

The V call is TRBV30, the J call TRBJ1-5, with 8 bases fitting TRBD1. The germline V gene has CDR1 GTSNPN and CDR2 SVGIG (reference sequence). The CDR3 contains 19 residues. V shed 0 bases and J 0 bases; nucleotides not matched to a gene: 13. The CDR3 here is CAWSVRGGTGGYSNQPQHF. The DNA of the CDR3 is TGTGCCTGGAGTGTACGAGGGGGGACAGGAGGATATAGCAATCAGCCCCAGCATTTT.

The genes are TRBV10-3 and TRBJ1-5, with TRBD1 matching 11 bases. Germline CDR1 ENHRY, CDR2 SYGVKD. After removal of 3 bases from V and 6 bases from J, the junction contained 4 bases not matched to a gene. The CDR3 runs to 15 residues. The CDR3 nucleotides are TGTGCCATCAGTGACGGGACAGGGGGGATTCAGCCCCAGCATTTT. Translation: CAISDGTGGIQPQHF.

This clone was counted only a few times. The chain has TRBV19 and TRBJ1-2; 8 bases are shared with TRBD1. Germline CDR1 reads LNHDA; CDR2 reads SQIVND (reference sequence). The CDR3 totals 15 residues. Losses at the gene ends were 4 bases for V and 2 bases for J; bases not matched to a gene: 6. The CDR3 coding sequence is TGTGCCAGTAGTACTAAAACAGGGGGGAACTATGGCTACACCTTC. Translation gives CASSTKTGGNYGYTF.

The gene calls are TRBV7-3 and TRBJ2-1; 7 positions match TRBD2. The CDR3 is 11 residues long. V trimming: 4 bases; J trimming: 10 bases; junction bases outside the gene matches: 1. CDR1 SGHTA and CDR2 FQGTGA come from the germline V gene. CDR3 sequence reads: CASSSGLEQFF. DNA of the CDR3: TGTGCCAGCAGCTCGGGACTAGAGCAGTTCTTC.

The chain combines TRBV7-2 with TRBJ2-1; possible D gene TRBD1, 6 bases. The length of the CDR3 is 15 residues. CDR1 and CDR2 from the germline V gene are SGHTA and FQGNSA. Trimming removed 3 bases from V and 5 bases from J, with 14 bases in between. CDR3 sequence: CASSFRGYPNNEQFF. The CDR3 nucleotides read TGTGCCAGCAGCTTCAGGGGTTACCCCAACAATGAGCAGTTCTTC.

The chain uses TRBV6-5 and TRBJ1-1; 7 nucleotides match TRBD1. The germline V gene has CDR1 MNHEY and CDR2 SVGAGI. V trimming: 7 bases; J trimming: 0 bases; junction bases outside the gene matches: 5. The CDR3 covers 14 residues. As DNA, the CDR3 is TGTGCCAGCAACTACAGGGGAATGAACACTGAAGCTTTCTTT. Its protein product is CASNYRGMNTEAFF.

In this sample, this clone turned up once. The rearrangement joins TRBV5-1 to TRBJ2-2, with 13 bases matching TRBD2. The V gene's germline CDR1 is SGHRS and CDR2 YFSETQ. This CDR3 comprises 16 residues. Trimming at V came to 7 bases and at J to 6 bases, leaving 9 bases not matched to a gene. CDR3 in DNA: TGCGCCAGCCGCTCCGGACTAGCGGGAGTTCCCGGGGAGCTGTTTTTT. Translated, it gives CASRSGLAGVPGELFF.

The V and J genes are TRBV4-3 and TRBJ2-1, with D tentatively TRBD1 (6 bases). Germline assignment: CDR1 LGHNA and CDR2 YSLEER. V dropped 1 base and J dropped 10 bases, with 14 bases sitting between them. There are 14 residues in the CDR3. This CDR3 is CASSQATQGGEQFF. For the CDR3, the DNA is TGCGCCAGCAGCCAAGCGACACAGGGTGGGGAGCAGTTCTTC.

The rearrangement uses TRBV7-2 and TRBJ2-1, with D possibly matching TRBD1 (6 bases). Per germline, CDR1 SGHTA and CDR2 FQGNSA. Trimming took off 1 base at V and 9 bases at J, with 10 bases between the two ends. The CDR3 is made up of 13 amino acids. CDR3 coding DNA: TGTGCCAGCAGCTTAGGACAGGCCGGTGAGCAGTTCTTC. It is translated as CASSLGQAGEQFF.

This chain connects TRBV9 to TRBJ1-2; D remains unclear. CDR1 and CDR2 (germline): SGDLS, YYNGEE. There are 14 residues in the CDR3. V lost 0 bases to trimming and J lost 8 bases, with 14 bases between them. Here the CDR3 reads CASSVAPLAEGYTF. CDR3 nucleotides: TGTGCCAGCAGCGTAGCTCCCCTGGCAGAAGGCTACACCTTC.

The V call is TRBV10-3, the J call TRBJ2-5; 9 bases match TRBD1. J lost 2 bases, V lost 2 bases, and 6 bases had no gene match. Germline assignment: CDR1 ENHRY and CDR2 SYGVKD. The CDR3 runs 16 residues. The CDR3: CAISEGTGFGQETQYF. The CDR3 DNA sequence: TGTGCCATCAGTGAGGGGACAGGGTTCGGGCAAGAGACCCAGTACTTC.

The genes are TRBV11-3 and TRBJ2-7; TRBD1 matches at 7 bases. The CDR3 is 17 amino acids. CDR1 and CDR2 from the germline V gene are SGHNT and YENEEA. After removal of 7 bases from V and 2 bases from J, the junction contained 17 bases not matched to a gene. In DNA form, the CDR3 reads TGTGCCAGCAACCTCGGTTGTCGGGACAGTTCAGCCTACGAGCAGTACTTC. Protein product: CASNLGCRDSSAYEQYF.